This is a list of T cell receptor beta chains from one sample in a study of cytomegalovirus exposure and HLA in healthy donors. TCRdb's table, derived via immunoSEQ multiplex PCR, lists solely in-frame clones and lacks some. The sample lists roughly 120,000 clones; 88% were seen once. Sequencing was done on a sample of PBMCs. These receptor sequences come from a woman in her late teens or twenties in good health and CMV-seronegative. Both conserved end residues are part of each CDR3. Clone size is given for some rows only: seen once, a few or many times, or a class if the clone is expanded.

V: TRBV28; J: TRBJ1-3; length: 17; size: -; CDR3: CASSVDRRSDAGNTIYF
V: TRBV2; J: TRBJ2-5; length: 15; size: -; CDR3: CASSERAGGLETQYF
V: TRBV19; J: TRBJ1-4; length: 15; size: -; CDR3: CASRPRGTGEEKLFF
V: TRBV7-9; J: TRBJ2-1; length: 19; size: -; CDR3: CASSFTPTSAGGLLGEQFF
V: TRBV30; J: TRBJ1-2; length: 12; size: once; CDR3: CAWSVQVDGYTF
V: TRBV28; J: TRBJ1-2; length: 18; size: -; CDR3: CASRIWGKQGGPLYGYTF
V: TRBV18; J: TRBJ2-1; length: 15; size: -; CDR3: CASSPPGTLNNEQFF
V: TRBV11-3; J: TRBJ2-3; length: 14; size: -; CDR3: CASTLRSQSDTQYF
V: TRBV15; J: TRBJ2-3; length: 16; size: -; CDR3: CATSRVPGSLTDTQYF
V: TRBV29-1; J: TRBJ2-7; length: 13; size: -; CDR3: CSVDGPGTYEQYF
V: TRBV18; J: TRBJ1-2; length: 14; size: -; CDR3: CASSPQPGGAGYTF
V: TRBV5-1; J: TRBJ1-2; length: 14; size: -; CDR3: CASSLGQGNYGYTF
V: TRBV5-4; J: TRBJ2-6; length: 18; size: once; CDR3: CASSFTAGYVSGANVLTF
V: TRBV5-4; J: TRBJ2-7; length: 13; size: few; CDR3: CASSLGAAGEQYF
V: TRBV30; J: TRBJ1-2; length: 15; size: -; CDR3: CAWSVLAGGVYGYTF
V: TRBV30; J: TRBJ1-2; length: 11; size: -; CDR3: CAYTDRYGYTF
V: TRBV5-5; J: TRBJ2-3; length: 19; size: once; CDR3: CASRYPGTSGGRYTDTQYF
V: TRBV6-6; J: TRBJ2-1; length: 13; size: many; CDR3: CATAPGIAVGQFF
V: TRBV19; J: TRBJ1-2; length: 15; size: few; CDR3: CASTKYPTQNYGYTF
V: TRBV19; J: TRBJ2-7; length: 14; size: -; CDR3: CASSNIQKRDEQYF
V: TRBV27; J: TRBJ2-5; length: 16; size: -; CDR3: CASSPPGGVVAETQYF